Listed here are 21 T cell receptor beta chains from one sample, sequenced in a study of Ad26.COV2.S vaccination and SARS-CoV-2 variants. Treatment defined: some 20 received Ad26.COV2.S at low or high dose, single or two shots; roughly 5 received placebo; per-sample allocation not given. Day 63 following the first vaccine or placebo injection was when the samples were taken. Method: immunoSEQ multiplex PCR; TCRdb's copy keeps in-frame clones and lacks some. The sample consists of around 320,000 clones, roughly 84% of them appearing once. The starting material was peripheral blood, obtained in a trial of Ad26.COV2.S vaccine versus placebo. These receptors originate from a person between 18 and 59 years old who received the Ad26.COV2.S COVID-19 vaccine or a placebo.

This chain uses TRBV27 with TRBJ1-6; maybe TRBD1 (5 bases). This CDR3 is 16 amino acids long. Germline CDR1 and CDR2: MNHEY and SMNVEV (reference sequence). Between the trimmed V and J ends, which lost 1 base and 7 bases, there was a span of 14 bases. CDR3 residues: CASSLWTGRANSPLHF. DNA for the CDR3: TGTGCCAGCAGTTTATGGACGGGCAGGGCGAATTCACCCCTCCACTTT.

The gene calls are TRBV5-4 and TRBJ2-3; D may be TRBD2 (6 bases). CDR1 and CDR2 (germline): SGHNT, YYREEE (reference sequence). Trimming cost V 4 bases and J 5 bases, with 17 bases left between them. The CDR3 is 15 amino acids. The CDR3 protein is CASSPSSGGRDTQYF. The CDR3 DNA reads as TGTGCCAGCAGCCCGAGTAGTGGGGGGAGAGATACGCAGTATTTT.

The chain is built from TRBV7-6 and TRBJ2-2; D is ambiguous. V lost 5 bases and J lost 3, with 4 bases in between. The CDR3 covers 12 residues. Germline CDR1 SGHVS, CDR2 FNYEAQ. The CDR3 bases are TGTGCCAGCAGCAGATACACCGGGGAGCTGTTTTTT. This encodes CASSRYTGELFF.

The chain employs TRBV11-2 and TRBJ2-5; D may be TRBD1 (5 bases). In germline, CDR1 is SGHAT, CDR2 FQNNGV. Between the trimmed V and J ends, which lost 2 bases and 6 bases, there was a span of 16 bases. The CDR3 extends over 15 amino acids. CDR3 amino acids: CASSLKVPGPKTQYF. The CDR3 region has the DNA TGTGCCAGCAGCTTAAAGGTTCCAGGGCCTAAGACCCAGTACTTC.

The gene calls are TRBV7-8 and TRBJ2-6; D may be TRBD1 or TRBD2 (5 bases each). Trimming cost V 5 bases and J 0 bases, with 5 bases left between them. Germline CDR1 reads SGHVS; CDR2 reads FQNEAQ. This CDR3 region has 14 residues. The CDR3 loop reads CASSGTSGANVLTF. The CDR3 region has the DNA TGTGCCAGCAGCGGGACCTCTGGGGCCAACGTCCTGACTTTC. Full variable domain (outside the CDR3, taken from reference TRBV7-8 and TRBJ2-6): GAGVSQSPRYKVAKRGQDVALRCDPISGHVSLFWYQQALGQGPEFLTYFQNEAQLDKSGLPSDRFFAERPEGSVSTLKIQRTQQEDSAVYLCASSGTSGANVLTFGAGSRLTVL.

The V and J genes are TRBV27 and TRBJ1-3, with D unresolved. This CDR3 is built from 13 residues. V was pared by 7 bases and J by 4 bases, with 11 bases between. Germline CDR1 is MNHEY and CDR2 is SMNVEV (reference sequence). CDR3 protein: CASKHPAGNTIYF. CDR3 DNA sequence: TGTGCCAGCAAACACCCGGCAGGAAACACCATATATTTT.

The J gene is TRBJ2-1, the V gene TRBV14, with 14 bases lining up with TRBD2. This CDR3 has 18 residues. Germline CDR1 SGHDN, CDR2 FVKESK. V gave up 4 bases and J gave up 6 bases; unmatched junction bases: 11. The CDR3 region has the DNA TGTGCCAGCAGCCTCCGGGCCCCCGGGACTAGCGGGGGCAATGAGCAGTTCTTC. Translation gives CASSLRAPGTSGGNEQFF. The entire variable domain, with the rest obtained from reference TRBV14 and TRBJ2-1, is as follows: EAGVTQFPSHSVIEKGQTVTLRCDPISGHDNLYWYRRVMGKEIKFLLHFVKESKQDESGMPNNRFLAERTGGTYSTLKVQPAELEDSGVYFCASSLRAPGTSGGNEQFFGPGTRLTVL.

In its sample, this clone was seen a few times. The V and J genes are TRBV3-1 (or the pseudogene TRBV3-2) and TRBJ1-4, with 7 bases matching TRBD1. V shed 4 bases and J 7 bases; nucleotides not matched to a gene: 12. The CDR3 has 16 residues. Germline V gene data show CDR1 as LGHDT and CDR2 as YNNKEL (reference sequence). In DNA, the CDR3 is TGTGCCAGCAGCCCCCATTCCACGACAGGGTTTGAAAAACTGTTTTTT. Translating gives CASSPHSTTGFEKLFF.

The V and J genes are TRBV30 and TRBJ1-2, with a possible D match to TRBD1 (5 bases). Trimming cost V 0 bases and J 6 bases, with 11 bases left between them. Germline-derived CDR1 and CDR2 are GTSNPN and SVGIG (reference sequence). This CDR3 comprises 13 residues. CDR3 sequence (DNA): TGTGCCTGGAGTGTAGGGGCAGGAGATGGCTACACCTTC. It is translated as CAWSVGAGDGYTF.

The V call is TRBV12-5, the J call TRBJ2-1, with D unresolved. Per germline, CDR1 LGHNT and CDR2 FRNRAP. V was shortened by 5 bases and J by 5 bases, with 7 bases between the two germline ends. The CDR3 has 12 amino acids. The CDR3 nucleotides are TGTGCTAGTGGTCTCGTTCACAATGAGCAGTTCTTC. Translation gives CASGLVHNEQFF.

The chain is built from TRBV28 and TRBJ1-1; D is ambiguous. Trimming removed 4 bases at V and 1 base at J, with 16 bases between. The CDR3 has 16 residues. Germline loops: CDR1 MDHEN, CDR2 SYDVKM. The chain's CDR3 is CASSSGLRGGNTEAFF. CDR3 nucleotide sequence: TGTGCCAGCAGTTCCGGGCTCCGGGGAGGGAACACTGAAGCTTTCTTT.

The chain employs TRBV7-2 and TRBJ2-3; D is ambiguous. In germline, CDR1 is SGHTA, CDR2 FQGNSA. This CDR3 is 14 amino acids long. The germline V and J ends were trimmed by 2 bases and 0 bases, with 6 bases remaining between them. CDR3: CASSLRSSTDTQYF. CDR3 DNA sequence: TGTGCCAGCAGCTTAAGAAGCAGCACAGATACGCAGTATTTT.

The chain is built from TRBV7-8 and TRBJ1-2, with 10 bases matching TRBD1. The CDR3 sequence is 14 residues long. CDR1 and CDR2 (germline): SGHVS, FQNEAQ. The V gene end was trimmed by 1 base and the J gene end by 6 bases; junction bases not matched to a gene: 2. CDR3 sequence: CASSLGTGGDGYTF. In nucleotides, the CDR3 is TGTGCCAGCAGCTTAGGGACAGGGGGGGATGGCTACACCTTC. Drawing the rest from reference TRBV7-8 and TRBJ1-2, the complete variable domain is GAGVSQSPRYKVAKRGQDVALRCDPISGHVSLFWYQQALGQGPEFLTYFQNEAQLDKSGLPSDRFFAERPEGSVSTLKIQRTQQEDSAVYLCASSLGTGGDGYTFGSGTRLTVV.

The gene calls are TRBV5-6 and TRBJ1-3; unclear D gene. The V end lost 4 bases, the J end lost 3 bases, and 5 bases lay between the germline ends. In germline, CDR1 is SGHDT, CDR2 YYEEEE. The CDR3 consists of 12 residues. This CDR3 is CASSLGGNTIYF. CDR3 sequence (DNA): TGTGCCAGCAGCCTGGGTGGAAACACCATATATTTT.

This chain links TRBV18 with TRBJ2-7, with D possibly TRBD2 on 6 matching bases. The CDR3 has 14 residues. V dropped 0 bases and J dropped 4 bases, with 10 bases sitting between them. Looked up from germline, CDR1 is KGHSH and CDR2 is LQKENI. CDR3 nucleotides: TGTGCCAGCTCACCACCGGAGGGAAGATACGAGCAGTACTTC. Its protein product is CASSPPEGRYEQYF.

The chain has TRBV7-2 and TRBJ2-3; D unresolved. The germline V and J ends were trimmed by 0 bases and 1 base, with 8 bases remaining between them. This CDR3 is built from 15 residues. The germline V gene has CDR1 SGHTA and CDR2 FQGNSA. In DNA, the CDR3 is TGTGCCAGCAGCTTAGCACGGGTCCGCACAGATACGCAGTATTTT. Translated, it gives CASSLARVRTDTQYF.

CDR3 region: CASSQEPSYNEQFF. The CDR3 DNA is TGTGCCAGCAGCCAAGAGCCCTCCTACAATGAGCAGTTCTTC. V is TRBV14 and J is TRBJ2-1; no clear D. The V gene lost 0 bases and the J gene lost 0 bases, with 3 bases spanning the gap. Germline V gene lookup returns CDR1 SGHDN and CDR2 FVKESK. The CDR3 is 14 amino acids.

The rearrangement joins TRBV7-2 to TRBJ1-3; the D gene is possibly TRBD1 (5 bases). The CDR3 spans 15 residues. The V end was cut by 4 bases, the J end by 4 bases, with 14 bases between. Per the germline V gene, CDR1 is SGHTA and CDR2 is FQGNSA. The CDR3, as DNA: TGTGCCAGCAGCTCGATGACTGGGGGAGGAAACACCATATATTTT. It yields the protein CASSSMTGGGNTIYF. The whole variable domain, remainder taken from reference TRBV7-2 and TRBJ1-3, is GAGVSQSPSNKVTEKGKDVELRCDPISGHTALYWYRQSLGQGLEFLIYFQGNSAPDKSGLPSDRFSAERTGGSVSTLTIQRTQQEDSAVYLCASSSMTGGGNTIYFGEGSWLTVV.

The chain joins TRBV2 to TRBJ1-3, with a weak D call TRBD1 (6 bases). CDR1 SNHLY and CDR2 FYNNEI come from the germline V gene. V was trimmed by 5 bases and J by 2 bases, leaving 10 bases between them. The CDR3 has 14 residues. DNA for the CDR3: TGTGCCAGCAGTTACACAGGGACTGGAAACACCATATATTTT. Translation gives CASSYTGTGNTIYF.

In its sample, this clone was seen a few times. CDR3 sequence: CASGWRGNTEAFF. CDR3 DNA sequence: TGTGCCAGCGGCTGGAGAGGGAACACTGAAGCTTTCTTT. The V and J genes are TRBV2 and TRBJ1-1; D gene ambiguous. The germline V gene encodes CDR1 SNHLY and CDR2 FYNNEI. The length of the CDR3 is 13 residues. Trimming removed 8 bases at V and 1 base at J, with 11 bases between.

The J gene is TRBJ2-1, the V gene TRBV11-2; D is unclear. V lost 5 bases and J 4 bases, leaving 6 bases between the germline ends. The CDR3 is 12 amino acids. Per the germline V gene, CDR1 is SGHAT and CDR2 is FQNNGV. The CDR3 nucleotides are TGTGCCAGCAGCCAAATTTACAATGAGCAGTTCTTC. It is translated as CASSQIYNEQFF. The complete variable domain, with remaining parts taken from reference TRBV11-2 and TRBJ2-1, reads EAGVAQSPRYKIIEKRQSVAFWCNPISGHATLYWYQQILGQGPKLLIQFQNNGVVDDSQLPKDRFSAERLKGVDSTLKIQPAKLEDSAVYLCASSQIYNEQFFGPGTRLTVL.